One sample yielded the 16 T cell receptor beta chains listed below, sequenced in a study of blood T cell repertoires in COVID-19. Assay used: immunoSEQ multiplex PCR; TCRdb lists only in-frame clones, some missing. This table has about 48,000 clones, roughly 82% appearing once. The sample consisted of peripheral blood. These receptors were collected from a man aged 35-49 years with acute or convalescent COVID-19.

The chain couples TRBV2 to TRBJ1-1; D might be TRBD1 (5 bases). The CDR3 runs to 16 residues. Germline values: CDR1 SNHLY, CDR2 FYNNEI. The germline V and J ends were trimmed by 5 bases and 1 base, with 17 bases remaining between them. The CDR3 DNA sequence: TGTGCCAGCAGTTCCCCGGGGGGGATCAAGAACACTGAAGCTTTCTTT. It encodes CASSSPGGIKNTEAFF.

The CDR3 here is CASSLVGATPVAFF. Written as DNA, the CDR3 is TGTGCCAGCAGCTTGGTGGGAGCTACCCCAGTCGCCTTCTTT. The rearrangement joins TRBV5-4 to TRBJ1-1; D is unclear. V was shortened by 0 bases and J by 14 bases, with 20 bases between the two germline ends. The CDR3 contains 14 residues. Per the germline V gene, CDR1 is SGHNT and CDR2 is YYREEE (reference sequence). Supplemented by reference TRBV5-4 and TRBJ1-1, the full variable domain reads ETGVTQSPTHLIKTRGQQVTLRCSSQSGHNTVSWYQQALGQGPQFIFQYYREEENGRGNFPPRFSGLQFPNYSSELNVNALELDDSALYLCASSLVGATPVAFFGQGTRLTVV.

This clone has more than one count but fewer than ten. The CDR3 nucleotides read TGTGCCAGCAGCCTCCTTCCGGGACTCCAGAACACTGAAGCTTTCTTT. Protein sequence: CASSLLPGLQNTEAFF. The genes are TRBV2 and TRBJ1-1; D is possibly TRBD1 (5 bases). Germline V gene sequence: CDR1 SNHLY, CDR2 FYNNEI. Trimming took off 6 bases at V and 1 base at J, with 18 bases between the two ends. The length of the CDR3 is 16 residues. Using reference TRBV2 and TRBJ1-1 for the parts outside the CDR3, the full variable domain is EPEVTQTPSHQVTQMGQEVILRCVPISNHLYFYWYRQILGQKVEFLVSFYNNEISEKSEIFDDQFSVERPDGSNFTLKIRSTKLEDSAMYFCASSLLPGLQNTEAFFGQGTRLTVV.

V is TRBV7-2 and J is TRBJ1-4, with D tentatively TRBD1 (6 bases). Germline V lookup: CDR1 SGHTA, CDR2 FQGNSA. The V end lost 5 bases, the J end lost 3 bases, and 19 bases lay between the germline ends. The CDR3 consists of 17 residues. The CDR3 DNA reads as TGTGCCAGCAGCCCTAGGGGGGGCAGGGCGGCTAATGAAAAACTGTTTTTT. This gives the protein CASSPRGGRAANEKLFF.

The chain carries TRBV4-1 and TRBJ2-7, with 8 positions matching TRBD1. V dropped 6 bases and J dropped 6; count of bases not matched to a gene: 4. This CDR3 has 12 residues. The germline V gene encodes CDR1 MGHRA and CDR2 YSYEKL. CDR3 sequence: CASSRTGGEQYF. The CDR3 DNA reads TGCGCCAGCAGTCGTACAGGGGGCGAGCAGTACTTC.

This sequence joins TRBV2 and TRBJ2-6, with D possibly being TRBD2 (7 bases). CDR3 length: 16 amino acids. CDR1 and CDR2 from the germline V gene are SNHLY and FYNNEI. V gave up 7 bases and J gave up 2 bases, with 15 bases separating them. CDR3 coding DNA: TGTGCCAGCAAACTCGACGGGGGGCCTGGGGCCAACGTCCTGACTTTC. Translated: CASKLDGGPGANVLTF.

The chain joins TRBV24-1 to TRBJ1-1, with D tentatively TRBD1 (6 bases). The CDR3 has 16 residues. Trimming left V 4 bases short and J 5 bases short, with 19 bases between. Germline V gene sequence: CDR1 KGHDR, CDR2 SFDVKD. The CDR3 nucleotides are TGTGCCACCAGTGACCCGCCGAGCAGGGGTGATACTGAAGCTTTCTTT. It is translated as CATSDPPSRGDTEAFF.

The CDR3: CASSERTATSGNTIYF. The CDR3 region has the DNA TGCGCCAGCAGTGAGCGGACAGCGACATCTGGAAACACCATATATTTT. The genes are TRBV10-2 and TRBJ1-3; D is perhaps TRBD1 (6 bases). Trimming removed 2 bases at V and 1 base at J, with 12 bases between. This CDR3 is built from 16 residues. Looked up from germline, CDR1 is WSHSY and CDR2 is SAAADI.

This chain uses TRBV5-4 with TRBJ2-7; D possibly corresponds to TRBD1 (6 bases). Trimming shortened V by 2 bases and J by 6 bases, and 18 bases separated the two germline ends. The CDR3 extends over 15 amino acids. Germline CDR1 reads SGHNT; CDR2 reads YYREEE (reference sequence). The DNA of the CDR3 is TGTGCCAGCAGCTTTACGGACAGCGGAAGGCCCGAGCAGTACTTC. Residues: CASSFTDSGRPEQYF. Full variable domain (rest looked up from reference TRBV5-4 and TRBJ2-7): ETGVTQSPTHLIKTRGQQVTLRCSSQSGHNTVSWYQQALGQGPQFIFQYYREEENGRGNFPPRFSGLQFPNYSSELNVNALELDDSALYLCASSFTDSGRPEQYFGPGTRLTVT.

This clone was seen only a few times. The CDR3 nucleotides read TGCGCCAGCAGCCCCACGGAGGGGGATACGCAGTATTTT. Encoded protein: CASSPTEGDTQYF. This sequence joins TRBV4-3 and TRBJ2-3; maybe TRBD2 (6 bases). V was cut by 4 bases and J by 6 bases, with 11 bases left in between. Germline values: CDR1 LGHNA, CDR2 YSLEER. This CDR3 is 13 amino acids long.

The chain couples TRBV25-1 to TRBJ2-3; no clear D gene. This CDR3 has 13 amino acids. V was trimmed by 5 bases and J by 0 bases, leaving 6 bases between them. In germline, CDR1 is MGHDK, CDR2 SYGVNS. The CDR3 region is CASSQQSTDTQYF. The CDR3 coding sequence is TGTGCCAGCAGTCAACAGAGCACAGATACGCAGTATTTT.

This clone has only a few counts. The gene calls are TRBV5-4 and TRBJ1-6, with 10 bases identical to TRBD1. This CDR3 contains 15 residues. The germline CDR1 and CDR2 sequences are SGHNT and YYREEE (reference sequence). V was clipped by 6 bases and J by 7 bases; unmatched bases: 7. The CDR3 bases are TGTGCCAGCACCGGACAGGGGGAAGTCAATTCACCCCTCCACTTT. Its protein is CASTGQGEVNSPLHF.

The V call is TRBV27, the J call TRBJ1-1; possibly TRBD1 for D (6 bases). Germline lookup yields CDR1 MNHEY and CDR2 SMNVEV (reference sequence). The CDR3 is made up of 13 amino acids. V was clipped by 3 bases and J by 1 base, with 6 bases between them. CDR3 nucleotide sequence: TGTGCCAGCAGTTTGACAGGGAACACTGAAGCTTTCTTT. This sequence encodes CASSLTGNTEAFF.

The chain joins TRBV6-5 to TRBJ1-2, with TRBD1 identical over 8 bases. Trimming took 5 bases from V and 0 from J; bases not matched to a gene: 5. Germline V CDR1 and CDR2: MNHEY, SVGAGI. The CDR3 totals 15 residues. The DNA for the CDR3 is TGTGCCAGCAGTAGAACAGGGGGTCCTAACTATGGCTACACCTTC. Translating it yields CASSRTGGPNYGYTF.

The chain couples TRBV10-1 to TRBJ1-5, with 7 bases lining up with TRBD1. The CDR3 covers 17 residues. J gave up 4 bases and V 2 bases, and 11 bases lay outside the gene matches. Germline CDR1 WNHNN, CDR2 SYGVQD (reference sequence). The CDR3 region is CASSELSRDRKNQPQHF. CDR3 nucleotide sequence: TGCGCCAGCAGTGAGCTAAGTCGGGACAGAAAGAATCAGCCCCAGCATTTT.

This sequence joins TRBV5-1 and TRBJ2-7, with TRBD2 identical over 9 bases. J lost 4 bases, V lost 0 bases, and 8 bases had no gene match. The germline V gene encodes CDR1 SGHRS and CDR2 YFSETQ. The CDR3 has 16 residues. Written as DNA, the CDR3 is TGCGCCAGCAGCTTGGGAGCCGGGACTAGCTGGTACGAGCAGTACTTC. It codes for CASSLGAGTSWYEQYF. The whole variable domain, filled in from reference TRBV5-1 and TRBJ2-7, reads KAGVTQTPRYLIKTRGQQVTLSCSPISGHRSVSWYQQTPGQGLQFLFEYFSETQRNKGNFPGRFSGRQFSNSRSEMNVSTLELGDSALYLCASSLGAGTSWYEQYFGPGTRLTVT.